This TCR beta chain was sequenced for a study of cytomegalovirus exposure and HLA in healthy donors. This clone has more than one count but fewer than ten. Its antigen remains unknown. The CDR3 consists of 14 residues. Germline CDR1 KGHSH, CDR2 LQKENI. V was cut by 5 bases and J by 1 base, with 11 bases left in between. Whole-study findings and limits: The productive fraction for most TCR beta V segments was about 90% or about 30% in an earlier analysis.

60 Vbeta and 13 Jbeta primers were used in PCR. This table comes from immunoSEQ multiplex PCR, and its TCRdb copy is limited to in-frame clones, with some not included. Found here are fewer than 130,000 clones, about 80% of them singletons; the top ten hold more than 3%. V usage is TRBV18 and J usage is TRBJ1-1; D call uncertain. The sequencing sample was made of PBMCs. The TCR originated in a woman aged 40 to 50 in good health and CMV-seronegative. The CDR3 reads CASSGGLQNTEAFF. CDR3 bases: TGTGCCAGCTCAGGTGGACTGCAGAACACTGAAGCTTTCTTT.